This entry lists 5 T cell receptor beta chains sequenced from one sample in a study of response to subunit inactivated influenza vaccine (dated by TCRdb to the late 2010s). Library prep was done by RT-PCR. The reads were generated on an Illumina HiSeq 2500. Through fastp at Q25 and MiXCR, TCRdb rebuilt clones from the public reads, retaining in-frame beta chains. Each record represents a unique CDR3 protein, reported with the most common genes and DNA among its rows. Present in this sample are 500,000 to 600,000 distinct CDR3 sequences, 12% to 15% of which were seen just once. The ten most abundant clones make up 11% of the sample. Sequences were derived from PBMCs from blood, sampled 11 to 12 days after vaccination. Every receptor here comes from a man between 45 and 60 years old who received an inactivated influenza vaccine. Donor details come from another sample of the same person, matched by shared clones.

This clonotype was seen more than once but under ten times. V usage is TRBV20-1 and J usage is TRBJ1-2, with TRBD1 matching over 9 bases. The CDR3 runs to 14 residues. V was clipped by 6 bases and J by 4 bases; unmatched bases: 9. Germline CDR1 is DFQATT and CDR2 is SNEGSKA (reference sequence). The chain's CDR3 is CSAPSGTGSYGYTF. The CDR3 DNA is TGCAGTGCCCCATCCGGGACAGGGTCCTATGGCTACACCTTC.

Only a few counts were recorded for this clonotype. This chain joins TRBV7-2 and TRBJ2-3; 7 bases fit TRBD2. Germline V lookup: CDR1 SGHTA, CDR2 FQGNSA. This CDR3 spans 16 amino acids. The V segment lost 2 bases and the J segment 6 bases; nucleotides outside the gene matches: 11. The CDR3 nucleotides are TGTGCCAGCAGCTTATGGGGGGGTCTACCTTCGGATACGCAGTATTTT. As protein: CASSLWGGLPSDTQYF.

This clonotype was picked up a small number of times. J is TRBJ1-5 and V is TRBV6-5; D is possibly TRBD1 (5 bases). Germline CDR1 MNHEY, CDR2 SVGAGI. Trimming removed 4 bases at V and 7 bases at J, with 23 bases between. This CDR3 contains 17 residues. CDR3 residues: CASSSLASRRGDQPQHF. CDR3 nucleotides: TGTGCCAGCAGTTCCTTGGCGTCGAGACGGGGGGACCAGCCCCAGCATTTT.

The rearrangement uses TRBV29-1 and TRBJ2-1; TRBD1 matches at 11 bases. CDR1 is SQVTM and CDR2 is ANQGSEA in the germline V gene. There are 14 residues in the CDR3. V lost 3 bases and J lost 8; bases outside the gene matches: 6. CDR3 residues: CSVDTGQGAYEQFF. DNA of the CDR3: TGCAGCGTTGATACCGGACAGGGGGCCTATGAGCAGTTCTTC.

On this clonotype: A much larger clone differs by one base, so this may be a read error. The J gene is TRBJ2-5, the V gene TRBV29-1; TRBD2 matches at 7 bases. The germline V gene has CDR1 SQVTM and CDR2 ANQGSEA. J gave up 3 bases and V 4 bases, and 5 bases lay outside the gene matches. CDR3 length equals 13 residues. The CDR3 DNA follows: TGCAGCGTTGGGTCTAGCGGAAAAGAGACCCAGTACTTC. Translating it yields CSVGSSGKETQYF.